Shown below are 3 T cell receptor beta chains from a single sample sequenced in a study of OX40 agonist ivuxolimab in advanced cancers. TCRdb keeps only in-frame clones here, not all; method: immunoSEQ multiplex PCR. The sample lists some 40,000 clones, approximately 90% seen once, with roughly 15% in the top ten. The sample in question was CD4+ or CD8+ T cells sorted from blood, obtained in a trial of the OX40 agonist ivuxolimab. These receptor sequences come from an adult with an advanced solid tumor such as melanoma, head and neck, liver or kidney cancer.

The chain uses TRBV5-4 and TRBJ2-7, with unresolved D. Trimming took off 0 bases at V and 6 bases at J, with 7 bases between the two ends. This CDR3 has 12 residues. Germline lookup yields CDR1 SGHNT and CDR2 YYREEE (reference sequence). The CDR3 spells CASSLAPGEQYF. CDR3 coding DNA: TGTGCCAGCAGCTTGGCCCCAGGCGAGCAGTACTTC.

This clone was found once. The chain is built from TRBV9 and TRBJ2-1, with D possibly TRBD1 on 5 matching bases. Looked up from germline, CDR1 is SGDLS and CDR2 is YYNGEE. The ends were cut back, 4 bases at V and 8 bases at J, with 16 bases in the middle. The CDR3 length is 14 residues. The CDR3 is CASSPTRVLDEQFF. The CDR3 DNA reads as TGTGCCAGCAGCCCAACCAGGGTGCTCGATGAGCAGTTCTTC.

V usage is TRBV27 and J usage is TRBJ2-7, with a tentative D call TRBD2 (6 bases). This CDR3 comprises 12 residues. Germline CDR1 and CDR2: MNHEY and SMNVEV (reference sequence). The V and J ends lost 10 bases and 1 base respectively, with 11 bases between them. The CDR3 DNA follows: TGTGCCACGCGGGACGGGTCCTACGAGCAGTACTTC. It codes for CATRDGSYEQYF.